This is a list of T cell receptor beta chains from one sample in a study of graft-versus-host responses after intestinal transplantation. Their antigens remain unidentified. The repertoire was sequenced with immunoSEQ multiplex PCR; TCRdb's copy has only in-frame clones and lacks some. The table records around 110,000 clones, roughly 93% of them present only once. The source material was unstimulated CD8+ T cells sorted from spleen or lymph node cells, sampled before transplant. These receptors all stem from a human donor who was the organ donor for an intestinal transplant. The conserved cysteine and the conserved F or W are not part of the CDR3 here. The order of the fields is V gene, clone size, CDR3 protein. For some rows the clone size is stated as once, few or many, or as a class when expanded; others skip it.

TRBV19	.	ASSPTGNEKLF
TRBV10-1	.	ASSAGPGNTEAF
TRBV9	.	ASSRSGLTTDTQY
TRBV19	.	ASSTGESWTEAF
TRBV29-1	once	SVYRQGFYEQY
TRBV4-1	.	ASSQQSGISPLH
TRBV6-1	.	ASSEQGAFYEQY
TRBV21-1	.	ASSKVYGKETQY
TRBV10-3	.	AISVRRWTIQETQY
TRBV27	.	ASSSGGRSEKLF
TRBV6-5	.	ASSYSYGNGEQY
TRBV11-3	.	ASSLSENTEAF
TRBV5-6	once	ASSFSGSNQPQH
TRBV4-2	.	ASSQGQEGLNTEAF
TRBV6-5	.	ASSTGEGYTEAF
TRBV19	.	ASSLYDGSAEAF
TRBV27	few	ASSLGRSYEQY
TRBV6-1	.	ASSEWGEARPSEQY
TRBV30	.	AWSVIREADTQY